The sequence of this TCR beta chain was determined in a study of T cells in Graves' hyperthyroidism and ophthalmopathy. RNA transcripts provided the source from which TCR beta CDR3 regions were amplified. HTBI primers were employed in a first-round RT-PCR of the TCR CDR3. TCRdb used MiXCR to reprocess the multiplex PCR reads, holding one entry per CDR3 protein. Among a few hundred thousand distinct CDR3 sequences listed, around 45% were seen once. CDR1 is SQVTM, CDR2 ANQGSEA, per germline. Losses at the gene ends were 6 bases for V and 4 bases for J; bases not matched to a gene: 8. This CDR3 region has 14 residues. In regard to this clonotype: Its antigen remains unidentified.

General study points: Most thyroid-expanded clonotypes above 0.001 were also found in blood.

Sequenced sample: peripheral blood or thyroid tissue (not recorded which). The clonotype was recovered from an adult woman with Graves' disease, either hyperthyroidism or ophthalmopathy (not recorded which). V is TRBV29-1 and J is TRBJ2-5; 10 bases align to TRBD2. The CDR3 DNA reads as TGCAGCGTGAATAGCGGGAGGCAGGGAGAGACCCAGTACTTC. Protein product: CSVNSGRQGETQYF. The full variable domain, in which reference TRBV29-1 and TRBJ2-5 provide the parts outside the CDR3, is SAVISQKPSRDICQRGTSLTIQCQVDSQVTMMFWYRQQPGQSLTLIATANQGSEATYESGFVIDKFPISRPNLTFSTLTVSNMSPEDSSIYLCSVNSGRQGETQYFGPGTRLLVL.